This T cell receptor beta chain appears in the sequencing data of a study of shared clonotypes between healthy human individuals. Study-level points and caveats: Relative to memory subsets, naive subsets generally showed larger estimated richness.

Method: immunoSEQ multiplex PCR; TCRdb's copy keeps in-frame clones and lacks some. The sample lists about 1.1 million clones; about 80% were seen once. This clone was seen repeatedly, ten times or more. Its specificity is unknown. Germline CDR1 is SQVTM and CDR2 is ANQGSEA. V lost 2 bases, J lost 3 bases, and 8 bases lay in between. The CDR3 is 13 residues long. The rearrangement joins TRBV29-1 to TRBJ2-1; D not resolved. Sequenced material: memory CD4+ T cells from PBMCs. Regarding subset: CD45RA-negative fraction. The sequence derives from a man younger than 35 in good health. Some clones in this sample may be carry-over from other donors' samples. CDR3: CSVEQAFYNEQFF. CDR3 DNA sequence: TGCAGCGTTGAACAGGCCTTCTACAATGAGCAGTTCTTC.